This T cell receptor (beta chain) came from a study of T cell responses to AZD1222 COVID-19 vaccine. Looking at the study overall: Pooling covered second doses at about 4 or about 12 weeks. Study results and limitations: Spike-wide coverage was observed for vaccine-associated CD4 TCRs, with dominant responses at 160-218 and 743-854.

Germline-derived CDR1 and CDR2 are WSHSY and SAAADI. The CDR3 totals 14 residues. Trimming cost V 2 bases and J 0 bases, with 5 bases left between them. Clones were sequenced by immunoSEQ multiplex PCR, and TCRdb holds only the in-frame ones, with some missing. The top ten clones hold around 3.9% of a sample with 95,000 or so clones, around nine tenths of them seen once. About this clone: Antigen unknown.

The chain employs TRBV10-2 and TRBJ2-1; D gene ambiguous. This TCR came from an adult in good health. The sample was peripheral blood, taken on day 0 of AZD1222 vaccination. The chain's CDR3 is CASSEMASYNEQFF. CDR3 sequence (DNA): TGCGCCAGCAGTGAGATGGCCTCCTACAATGAGCAGTTCTTC.